What follows is one T cell receptor beta chain and its context. This entry is derived from a study of blood T cell repertoires in COVID-19. Study context: Sites in the United States, Italy and Spain provided acute and convalescent COVID-19 samples. Nucleic acid was either cDNA or gDNA, and it came from T cells, B-cell-depleted T cells, or PBMCs.

Libraries were prepared by immunoSEQ multiplex PCR; TCRdb keeps only in-frame clonotypes and omits some of them. The data hold around 86,000 clones, with 75% to 90% observed a single time. Sequencing used peripheral blood. The receptor was derived from a human donor in a cohort sampled during active COVID-19.

The CDR3 DNA is TGCAGTGCTATTGAGACAGGCTCCTACGAGCAGTACTTC. Amino acids: CSAIETGSYEQYF. The J gene is TRBJ2-7, the V gene TRBV20-1, with a possible D match to TRBD1 (6 bases). The CDR3 is made up of 13 amino acids. Per the germline V gene, CDR1 is DFQATT and CDR2 is SNEGSKA (reference sequence). Trimming stripped 4 bases from V and 0 bases from J, with 10 bases between.